These 9 T cell receptor beta chains share one sample of origin, sequenced in a study of shared clonotypes between healthy human individuals. Using immunoSEQ multiplex PCR, the repertoire was profiled, and TCRdb retains in-frame clones only, with some absent. The sample lists about 2,100,000 clones, about 93% occurring once. Naive CD8 cells lacked CD45RO, underwent positive selection for CCR7 and left out terminally differentiated effector memory CD45RA+ cells. The material sequenced was naive CD8+ T cells from PBMCs. These receptors came from a man aged 18 to 30 in good health. Some clones in this sample may be carry-over from other donors' samples.

The V call is TRBV4-2, the J call TRBJ1-1; a possible D gene is TRBD1 (5 bases). Germline assignment: CDR1 LGHNA and CDR2 YNFKEQ. V lost 4 bases, J lost 4 bases, and 13 bases lay in between. The CDR3 covers 14 residues. CDR3 region: CASSPPGAPTEAFF. The CDR3 nucleotides read TGTGCCAGCAGCCCGCCTGGGGCCCCCACTGAAGCTTTCTTT.

V usage is TRBV27 and J usage is TRBJ1-1; D is ambiguous. Germline V gene data show CDR1 as MNHEY and CDR2 as SMNVEV (reference sequence). V lost 6 bases and J 0 bases, leaving 17 bases between the germline ends. The CDR3 is 16 amino acids. Written as DNA, the CDR3 is TGTGCCAGCAGGGATGGGTCGGCAGGAATGAACACTGAAGCTTTCTTT. Translating gives CASRDGSAGMNTEAFF.

V and J are TRBV29-1 and TRBJ2-5, with D perhaps matching TRBD1 or TRBD2 (6 bases each). The DNA end is more similar to TRBJ2-7, so the J call may be wrong. In germline, CDR1 is SQVTM, CDR2 ANQGSEA. This CDR3 is 13 amino acids long. CDR3 in amino acids: CSVEGQGRYEQYF. The CDR3 DNA reads as TGCAGCGTTGAAGGGCAGGGGAGGTACGAGCAGTACTTC.

The rearrangement links TRBV9 to TRBJ1-2, with 9 bases aligning to TRBD1. The CDR3 length is 17 residues. Germline V gene data show CDR1 as SGDLS and CDR2 as YYNGEE. J lost 8 bases, V lost 2 bases, and 16 bases had no gene match. The CDR3 region is CASSVGQGNEPSLGYTF. DNA of the CDR3: TGTGCCAGCAGCGTGGGACAGGGCAACGAGCCCTCCTTAGGCTACACCTTC.

The rearrangement uses TRBV28 and TRBJ1-2; the D gene is possibly TRBD1 (6 bases). CDR1 and CDR2 (germline): MDHEN, SYDVKM. The CDR3 sequence is 13 residues long. Trimming removed 6 bases from V and 14 bases from J, with 22 bases in between. The CDR3 sequence is CASRLTGAPQGTF. CDR3 coding DNA: TGTGCCAGCAGACTGACCGGGGCCCCTCAGGGGACCTTC.

V is TRBV28 and J is TRBJ2-1; D ambiguous. The CDR3 sequence is 12 residues long. CDR1 and CDR2 from the germline V gene are MDHEN and SYDVKM. Trimming pared 6 bases from V and 10 bases from J, leaving 13 bases between. DNA for the CDR3: TGTGCCAGCAGCCCCAGGTCCAACGAGCAGTTCTTC. Protein: CASSPRSNEQFF.

This sequence joins TRBV11-3 and TRBJ2-1, with 10 bases aligning to TRBD2. CDR1 and CDR2 (germline): SGHNT, YENEEA. J was trimmed by 7 bases and V by 5 bases; bases with no gene match: 8. This CDR3 has 15 amino acids. The CDR3 loop reads CASSHRLAGKNEQFF. CDR3 bases: TGTGCCAGCAGCCACAGACTAGCGGGTAAAAATGAGCAGTTCTTC.

This clone was picked up one time. This rearrangement joins TRBV27 to TRBJ2-1; D unclear. Trimming took 4 bases from V and 2 from J, leaving 9 bases between them. Germline V lookup: CDR1 MNHEY, CDR2 SMNVEV (reference sequence). The CDR3 consists of 14 residues. CDR3 nucleotides: TGTGCCAGCAGTTCGGGCCGAACCTACAATGAGCAGTTCTTC. Amino acids: CASSSGRTYNEQFF.

Note on this clone: The same CDR3 is also encoded by other DNA sequences in this sample. The chain recombines TRBV9 with TRBJ1-2, with D possibly matching TRBD1 (5 bases). There are 14 residues in the CDR3. Germline assignment: CDR1 SGDLS and CDR2 YYNGEE. Trimming took off 1 base at V and 0 bases at J, with 7 bases between the two ends. The CDR3 DNA follows: TGTGCCAGCAGCGTATCAGGGTCTAACTATGGCTACACCTTC. Translating it yields CASSVSGSNYGYTF.